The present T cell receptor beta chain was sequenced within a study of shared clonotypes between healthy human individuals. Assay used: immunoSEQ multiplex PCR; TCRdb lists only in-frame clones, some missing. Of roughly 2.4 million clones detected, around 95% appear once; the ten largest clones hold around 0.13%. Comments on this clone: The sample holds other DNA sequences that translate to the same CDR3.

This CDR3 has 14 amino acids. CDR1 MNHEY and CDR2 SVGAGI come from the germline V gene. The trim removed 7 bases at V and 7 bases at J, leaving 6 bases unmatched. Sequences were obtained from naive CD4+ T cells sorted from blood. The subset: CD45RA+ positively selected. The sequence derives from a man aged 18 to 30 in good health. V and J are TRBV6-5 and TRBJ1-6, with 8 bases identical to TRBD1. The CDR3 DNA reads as TGTGCCAGCACCCGACAGGGGAGGAATTCACCCCTCCACTTT. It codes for CASTRQGRNSPLHF.